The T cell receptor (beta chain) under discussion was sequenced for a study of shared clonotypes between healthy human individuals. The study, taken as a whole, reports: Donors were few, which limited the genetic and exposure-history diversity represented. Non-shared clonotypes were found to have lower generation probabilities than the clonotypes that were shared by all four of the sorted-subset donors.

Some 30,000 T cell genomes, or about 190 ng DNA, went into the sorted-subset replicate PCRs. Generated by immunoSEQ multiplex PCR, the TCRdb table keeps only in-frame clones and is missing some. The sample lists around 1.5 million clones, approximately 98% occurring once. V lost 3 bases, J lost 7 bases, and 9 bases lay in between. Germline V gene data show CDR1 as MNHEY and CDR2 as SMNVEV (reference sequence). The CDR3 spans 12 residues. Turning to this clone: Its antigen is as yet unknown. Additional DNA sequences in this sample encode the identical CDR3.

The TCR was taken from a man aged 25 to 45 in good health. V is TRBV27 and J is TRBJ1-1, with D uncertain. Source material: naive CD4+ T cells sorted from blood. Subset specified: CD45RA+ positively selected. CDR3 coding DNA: TGTGCCAGCAGTTTCCGAGGCGGTGAAGCTTTCTTT. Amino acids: CASSFRGGEAFF.